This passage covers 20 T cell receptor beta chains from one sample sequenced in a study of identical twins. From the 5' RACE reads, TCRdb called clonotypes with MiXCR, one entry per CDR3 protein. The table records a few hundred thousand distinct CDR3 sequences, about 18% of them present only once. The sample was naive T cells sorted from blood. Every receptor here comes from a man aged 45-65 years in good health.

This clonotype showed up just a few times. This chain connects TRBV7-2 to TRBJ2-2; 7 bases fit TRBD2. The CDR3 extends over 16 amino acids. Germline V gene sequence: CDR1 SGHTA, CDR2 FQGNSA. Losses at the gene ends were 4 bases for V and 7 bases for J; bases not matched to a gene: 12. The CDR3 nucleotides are TGTGCCAGCAGCTCCGCAACGGCGGGGGTACACGGGGAGCTGTTTTTT. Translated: CASSSATAGVHGELFF.

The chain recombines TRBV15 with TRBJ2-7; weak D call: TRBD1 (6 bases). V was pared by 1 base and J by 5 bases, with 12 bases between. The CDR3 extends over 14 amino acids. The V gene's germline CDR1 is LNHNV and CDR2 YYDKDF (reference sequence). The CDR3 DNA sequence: TGTGCCACCAGCAGAGTCCGACAGGACAACGAGCAGTACTTC. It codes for CATSRVRQDNEQYF.

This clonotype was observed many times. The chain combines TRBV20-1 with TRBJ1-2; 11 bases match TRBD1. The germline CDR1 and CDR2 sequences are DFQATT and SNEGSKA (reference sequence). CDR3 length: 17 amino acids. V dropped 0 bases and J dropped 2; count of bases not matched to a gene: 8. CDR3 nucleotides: TGCAGTGCTAGAGATCGAAAAGGACAGGGGGCGAACTATGGCTACACCTTC. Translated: CSARDRKGQGANYGYTF.

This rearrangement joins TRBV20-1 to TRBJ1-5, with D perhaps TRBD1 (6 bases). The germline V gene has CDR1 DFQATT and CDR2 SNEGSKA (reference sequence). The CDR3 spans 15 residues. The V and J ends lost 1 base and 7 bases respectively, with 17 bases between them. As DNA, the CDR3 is TGCAGTGCTAGAGTTATAACAGGGCTGATACAGCCCCAGCATTTT. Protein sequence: CSARVITGLIQPQHF.

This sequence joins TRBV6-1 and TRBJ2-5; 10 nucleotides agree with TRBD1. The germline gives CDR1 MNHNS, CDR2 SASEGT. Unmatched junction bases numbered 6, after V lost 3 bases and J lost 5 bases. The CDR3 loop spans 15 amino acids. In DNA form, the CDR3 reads TGTGCCAGCAGTGAGGGACAGGGGAAGGGGGAGACCCAGTACTTC. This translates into CASSEGQGKGETQYF.

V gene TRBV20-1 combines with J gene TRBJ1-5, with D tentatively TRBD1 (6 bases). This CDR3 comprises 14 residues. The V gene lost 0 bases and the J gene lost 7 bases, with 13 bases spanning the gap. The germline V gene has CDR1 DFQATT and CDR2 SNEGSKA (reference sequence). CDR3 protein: CSARDHTGRQPQHF. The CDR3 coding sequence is TGCAGTGCTAGAGATCATACAGGGAGGCAGCCCCAGCATTTT.

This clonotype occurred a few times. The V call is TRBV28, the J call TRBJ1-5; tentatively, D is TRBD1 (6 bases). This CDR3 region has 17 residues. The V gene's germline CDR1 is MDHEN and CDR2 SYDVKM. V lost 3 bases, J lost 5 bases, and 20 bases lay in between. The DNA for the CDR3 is TGTGCCAGCAGTTTCCCCCCACAGGGAGGGATCGATCAGCCCCAGCATTTT. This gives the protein CASSFPPQGGIDQPQHF.

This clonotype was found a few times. The CDR3 sequence is CSARGLDFGAYNEQFF. DNA of the CDR3: TGCAGTGCTAGAGGACTAGATTTCGGTGCCTACAATGAGCAGTTCTTC. The chain employs TRBV20-1 and TRBJ2-1; weak D call: TRBD2 (6 bases). Per germline, CDR1 DFQATT and CDR2 SNEGSKA (reference sequence). The ends were cut back, 1 base at V and 2 bases at J, with 15 bases in the middle. The CDR3 has 16 amino acids.

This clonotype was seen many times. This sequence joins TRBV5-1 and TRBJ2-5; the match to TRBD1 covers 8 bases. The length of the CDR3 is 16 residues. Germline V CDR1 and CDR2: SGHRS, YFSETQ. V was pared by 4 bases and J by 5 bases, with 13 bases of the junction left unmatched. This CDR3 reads CASSLPTGAEGETQYF. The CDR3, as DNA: TGCGCCAGCAGCCTGCCGACAGGGGCAGAGGGGGAGACCCAGTACTTC.

CDR3 DNA sequence: TGTGCCAGCAGTTACTCTTCAGCGAGGTCAGATACGCAGTATTTT. Its translation: CASSYSSARSDTQYF. The V call is TRBV6-5, the J call TRBJ2-3; no firm D call. Trimming pared 0 bases from V and 4 bases from J, leaving 11 bases between. The germline V gene has CDR1 MNHEY and CDR2 SVGAGI. The CDR3 has 15 residues.

CDR3 loop: CASSSQRGGYNEQFF. DNA of the CDR3: TGCGCCAGCAGCTCTCAGCGGGGGGGGTACAATGAGCAGTTCTTC. The V and J genes are TRBV5-1 and TRBJ2-1, with 10 bases that match TRBD2. Germline V lookup: CDR1 SGHRS, CDR2 YFSETQ. The CDR3 totals 15 residues. Losses at the gene ends were 3 bases for V and 4 bases for J; bases not matched to a gene: 4.

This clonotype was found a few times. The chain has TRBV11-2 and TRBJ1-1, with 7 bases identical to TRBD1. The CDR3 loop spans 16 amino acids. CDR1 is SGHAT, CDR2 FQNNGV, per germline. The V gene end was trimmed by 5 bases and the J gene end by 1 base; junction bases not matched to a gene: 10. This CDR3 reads CASSRGVRTGNTEAFF. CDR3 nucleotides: TGTGCCAGCAGCCGAGGGGTCCGGACAGGGAACACTGAAGCTTTCTTT.

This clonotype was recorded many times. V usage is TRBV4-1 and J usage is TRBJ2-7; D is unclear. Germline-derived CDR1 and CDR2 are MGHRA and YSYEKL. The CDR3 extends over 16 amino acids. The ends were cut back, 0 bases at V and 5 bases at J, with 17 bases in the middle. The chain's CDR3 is CASSQDSPPPDHEQYF. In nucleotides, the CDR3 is TGCGCCAGCAGCCAAGATTCCCCCCCCCCTGACCACGAGCAGTACTTC.

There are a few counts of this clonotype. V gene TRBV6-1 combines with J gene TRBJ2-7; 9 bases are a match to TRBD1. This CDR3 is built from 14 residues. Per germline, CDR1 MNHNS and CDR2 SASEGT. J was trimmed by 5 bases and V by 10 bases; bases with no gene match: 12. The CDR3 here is CATATGGFLHEQYF. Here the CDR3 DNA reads TGTGCCACGGCGACAGGGGGTTTTTTGCACGAGCAGTACTTC.

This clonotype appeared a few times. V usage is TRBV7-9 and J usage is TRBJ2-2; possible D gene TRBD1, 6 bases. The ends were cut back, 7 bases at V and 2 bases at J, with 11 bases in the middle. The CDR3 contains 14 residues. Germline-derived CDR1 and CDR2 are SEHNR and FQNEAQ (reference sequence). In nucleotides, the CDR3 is TGTGCCAGCACGGACAGACCCAACACCGGGGAGCTGTTTTTT. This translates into CASTDRPNTGELFF.

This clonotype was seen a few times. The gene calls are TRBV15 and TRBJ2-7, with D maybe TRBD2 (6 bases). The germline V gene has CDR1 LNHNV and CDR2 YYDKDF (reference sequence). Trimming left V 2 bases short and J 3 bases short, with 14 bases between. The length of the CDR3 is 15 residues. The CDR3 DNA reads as TGTGCCACCAGCAGACTGGGGGGTACTAACTACGAGCAGTACTTC. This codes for CATSRLGGTNYEQYF.

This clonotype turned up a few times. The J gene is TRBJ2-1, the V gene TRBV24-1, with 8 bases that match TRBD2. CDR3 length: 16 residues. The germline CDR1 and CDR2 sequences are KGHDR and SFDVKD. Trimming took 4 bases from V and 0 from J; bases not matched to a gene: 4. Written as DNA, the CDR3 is TGTGCCACCAGTGACTTTAGCGGGGACTCCTACAATGAGCAGTTCTTC. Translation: CATSDFSGDSYNEQFF.

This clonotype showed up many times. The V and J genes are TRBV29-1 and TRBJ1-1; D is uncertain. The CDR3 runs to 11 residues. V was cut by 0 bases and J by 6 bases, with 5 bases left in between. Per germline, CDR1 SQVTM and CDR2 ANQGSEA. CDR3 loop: CSVEDVAEAFF. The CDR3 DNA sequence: TGCAGCGTTGAAGATGTCGCTGAAGCTTTCTTT.

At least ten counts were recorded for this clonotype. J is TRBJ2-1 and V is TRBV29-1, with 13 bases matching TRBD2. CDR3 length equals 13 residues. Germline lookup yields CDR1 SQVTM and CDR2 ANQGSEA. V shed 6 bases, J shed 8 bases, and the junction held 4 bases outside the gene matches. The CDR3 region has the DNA TGCAGCGTCGCTGGACTAGCGGGGGATGAGCAGTTCTTC. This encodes CSVAGLAGDEQFF.

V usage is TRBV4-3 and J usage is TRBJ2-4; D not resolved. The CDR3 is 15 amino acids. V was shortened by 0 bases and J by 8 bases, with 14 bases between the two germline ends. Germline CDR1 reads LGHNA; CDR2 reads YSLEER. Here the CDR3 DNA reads TGCGCCAGCAGCCAAGATCCACTTAGCAGGCACATTCAGTACTTC. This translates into CASSQDPLSRHIQYF.